One sample yielded the 17 T cell receptor beta chains listed below, sequenced in a study of cytomegalovirus exposure and HLA in healthy donors. 60 Vbeta and 13 Jbeta primers were used in PCR. Repertoires were generated with immunoSEQ multiplex PCR, while TCRdb's copy carries only in-frame clones and drops some. The sample lists around 100,000 clones, 65% to 85% occurring once. The sample comprised PBMCs. All receptors come from a man in his fifties or sixties in good health and CMV-seronegative.

V gene TRBV19 combines with J gene TRBJ1-1; TRBD1 matches at 7 bases. This CDR3 is 14 amino acids long. Germline V gives CDR1 LNHDA, CDR2 SQIVND (reference sequence). Germline trimming cut 8 bases from V and 3 bases from J; bases unmatched to any gene: 9. CDR3 in DNA: TGTGCCAGTCAACGACAGGGATCGGACACTGAAGCTTTCTTT. Translating it yields CASQRQGSDTEAFF.

The chain is built from TRBV9 and TRBJ2-2; 9 bases map to TRBD2. V lost 4 bases and J lost 0; bases outside the gene matches: 4. Germline CDR1 is SGDLS and CDR2 is YYNGEE. The CDR3 totals 16 residues. DNA for the CDR3: TGTGCCAGCAGCATTTTAGCGGGGGCGAACACCGGGGAGCTGTTTTTT. Protein product: CASSILAGANTGELFF.

V gene TRBV28 combines with J gene TRBJ1-1; D gene ambiguous. Looked up from germline, CDR1 is MDHEN and CDR2 is SYDVKM. The CDR3 has 14 amino acids. V was shortened by 2 bases and J by 4 bases, with 11 bases between the two germline ends. The CDR3 loop is CASSLEGEVTEAFF. The CDR3 DNA reads as TGTGCCAGCAGTTTAGAGGGCGAGGTCACTGAAGCTTTCTTT.

This clone was recorded a few times. This chain joins TRBV19 and TRBJ1-6, with D perhaps matching TRBD1 (6 bases). The CDR3 is 16 residues long. Germline CDR1 reads LNHDA; CDR2 reads SQIVND (reference sequence). The V gene lost 10 bases and the J gene lost 0 bases, with 16 bases spanning the gap. CDR3 DNA: TGTGCCACTAAAGGGCGGACAGACTCCTATAATTCACCCCTCCACTTT. This gives the protein CATKGRTDSYNSPLHF.

This clone was observed a handful of times. The chain links TRBV29-1 to TRBJ2-7, with 9 bases lining up with TRBD1. CDR1 SQVTM and CDR2 ANQGSEA come from the germline V gene. CDR3 length: 14 residues. Trimming cost V 5 bases and J 0 bases; bases outside gene matches: 5. CDR3 nucleotide sequence: TGCAGCGTTTCGCTGACAGGGGGCTCCTACGAGCAGTACTTC. Translated, it gives CSVSLTGGSYEQYF.

J is TRBJ2-7 and V is TRBV5-5; D remains unclear. Germline V gene data show CDR1 as SGHKS and CDR2 as YYEKEE (reference sequence). Between the trimmed V and J ends, which lost 0 bases and 0 bases, there was a span of 10 bases. CDR3 length: 15 amino acids. The CDR3 here is CASSLGQPSSYEQYF. DNA of the CDR3: TGTGCCAGCAGCTTGGGTCAACCGAGCTCCTACGAGCAGTACTTC.

V usage is TRBV14 and J usage is TRBJ1-1, with a tentative D call TRBD1 (6 bases). Trimming removed 0 bases at V and 11 bases at J, with 16 bases between. CDR3 length: 14 residues. Germline V lookup: CDR1 SGHDN, CDR2 FVKESK. The CDR3 protein is CASSQEVGQRRAFF. As DNA, the CDR3 is TGTGCCAGCAGCCAAGAAGTCGGACAGAGACGGGCTTTCTTT.

The rearrangement links TRBV7-2 to TRBJ1-5; D not certain. V was pared by 3 bases and J by 4 bases, with 7 bases between. This CDR3 is 13 amino acids long. Germline CDR1 SGHTA, CDR2 FQGNSA. The CDR3 region has the DNA TGTGCCAGCAGCTTCAAAGCTAATCAGCCCCAGCATTTT. Amino acid sequence: CASSFKANQPQHF. Using reference TRBV7-2 and TRBJ1-5 for the parts outside the CDR3, the full variable domain is GAGVSQSPSNKVTEKGKDVELRCDPISGHTALYWYRQSLGQGLEFLIYFQGNSAPDKSGLPSDRFSAERTGGSVSTLTIQRTQQEDSAVYLCASSFKANQPQHFGDGTRLSIL.

This chain uses TRBV6-6 with TRBJ2-5; tentative D call: TRBD1 (5 bases). The length of the CDR3 is 15 residues. The ends were cut back, 1 base at V and 0 bases at J, with 9 bases in the middle. In germline, CDR1 is MNHNY, CDR2 SVGAGI (reference sequence). The CDR3 is CASSYYVGDQETQYF. DNA of the CDR3: TGTGCCAGCAGTTACTACGTAGGGGACCAAGAGACCCAGTACTTC.

The genes are TRBV11-2 and TRBJ2-7; the D is unclear. Trimming left V 0 bases short and J 4 bases short, with 13 bases between. CDR3 length: 15 residues. Germline assignment: CDR1 SGHAT and CDR2 FQNNGV. CDR3 in DNA: TGTGCCAGCAGCTTAGAGAGCACCTCACGATACGAGCAGTACTTC. As protein: CASSLESTSRYEQYF.

This chain links TRBV6-5 with TRBJ2-3; possible D gene TRBD2, 5 bases. The CDR3 consists of 15 residues. V dropped 5 bases and J dropped 6 bases, with 18 bases sitting between them. Germline lookup yields CDR1 MNHEY and CDR2 SVGAGI. The CDR3 DNA reads as TGTGCCAGCAGTCTTGGGAGCGGCCCTTTGGATACGCAGTATTTT. This codes for CASSLGSGPLDTQYF.

V is TRBV30 and J is TRBJ1-4; D possibly corresponds to TRBD1 (6 bases). The V and J ends lost 4 bases and 8 bases respectively, with 17 bases between them. In germline, CDR1 is GTSNPN, CDR2 SVGIG (reference sequence). The CDR3 totals 14 residues. The CDR3 is CAWTSQSGTEKLFF. CDR3 DNA sequence: TGTGCCTGGACCAGTCAGTCGGGGACAGAAAAACTGTTTTTT. Filled out from reference TRBV30 and TRBJ1-4, the complete variable domain reads SQTIHQWPATLVQPVGSPLSLECTVEGTSNPNLYWYRQAAGRGLQLLFYSVGIGQISSEVPQNLSASRPQDRQFILSSKKLLLSDSGFYLCAWTSQSGTEKLFFGSGTQLSVL.

The chain recombines TRBV6-6 with TRBJ2-7; possibly TRBD1 for D (5 bases). This CDR3 contains 13 residues. The V end lost 7 bases, the J end lost 6 bases, and 16 bases lay between the germline ends. Looked up from germline, CDR1 is MNHNY and CDR2 is SVGAGI (reference sequence). CDR3 bases: TGTGCCAGCACCATAGCAGGGCTCGGCGAGCAGTACTTC. This encodes CASTIAGLGEQYF.

The rearrangement links TRBV9 to TRBJ2-6; 7 bases align to TRBD1. Germline V gene lookup returns CDR1 SGDLS and CDR2 YYNGEE. J gave up 0 bases and V 0 bases, and 9 bases lay outside the gene matches. The CDR3 spans 19 residues. The CDR3 here is CASSVGTWDSPSGANVLTF. CDR3 DNA sequence: TGTGCCAGCAGCGTAGGAACATGGGACAGCCCCTCTGGGGCCAACGTCCTGACTTTC.

On this clone: This could be a read error, since a much larger clone is one nucleotide away. V and J are TRBV11-2 and TRBJ2-7; D possibly corresponds to TRBD2 (6 bases). The CDR3 is made up of 11 amino acids. The germline V gene has CDR1 SGHAT and CDR2 FQNNGV. V was shortened by 5 bases and J by 4 bases, with 6 bases between the two germline ends. The chain's CDR3 is CASSRGYEQYF. The DNA of the CDR3 is TGTGCCAGCAGCCGGGGGTACGAGCAGTACTTC.

In DNA, the CDR3 is TGTGCCAGCAGCTTCATAGCGGGGGGATCCGGGGAGCTGTTTTTT. Amino acid sequence: CASSFIAGGSGELFF. The rearrangement joins TRBV11-2 to TRBJ2-2; TRBD2 matches 10 bases. Germline assignment: CDR1 SGHAT and CDR2 FQNNGV. V shed 3 bases, J shed 6 bases, and the junction held 4 bases outside the gene matches. The CDR3 covers 15 residues.

This clone occurred many times. The rearrangement joins TRBV5-4 to TRBJ1-1, with D possibly being TRBD1 (5 bases). The CDR3 runs to 14 residues. With 4 bases removed from V and 1 base from J, the gap between germline ends came to 11 bases. The germline V gene has CDR1 SGHNT and CDR2 YYREEE (reference sequence). The CDR3 coding sequence is TGTGCCAGCAGCGTGGGACTGACGAACACTGAAGCTTTCTTT. This translates into CASSVGLTNTEAFF.